These 24 T cell receptor beta chains were sequenced from one sample in a study of control samples from healthy donors and cancer patients. Assay: immunoSEQ multiplex PCR; the TCRdb copy retains only in-frame clones and omits some. The table records 160,000 or so clones, around nine tenths of them present only once. What was sequenced was blood. All receptors come from a woman aged 25 to 39 in good health.

The chain employs TRBV28 and TRBJ1-5; the D gene is possibly TRBD1 (5 bases). The V end lost 3 bases, the J end lost 0 bases, and 15 bases lay between the germline ends. Germline CDR1 reads MDHEN; CDR2 reads SYDVKM. There are 17 residues in the CDR3. The CDR3 nucleotides are TGTGCCAGCAGTTTGGGGCGGATTAGCTATAGCAATCAGCCCCAGCATTTT. Protein sequence: CASSLGRISYSNQPQHF.

The chain is built from TRBV24-1 and TRBJ2-3; 16 bases map to TRBD2. The CDR3 is made up of 16 amino acids. CDR1 and CDR2 from the germline V gene are KGHDR and SFDVKD. Losses at the gene ends were 7 bases for V and 4 bases for J; bases not matched to a gene: 4. CDR3 loop: CATSPGLAGGPDTQYF. DNA of the CDR3: TGTGCCACCAGCCCGGGACTAGCGGGGGGGCCAGATACGCAGTATTTT.

The chain links TRBV2 to TRBJ2-7; unclear D gene. Germline CDR1 and CDR2: SNHLY and FYNNEI. V was trimmed by 0 bases and J by 6 bases, leaving 12 bases between them. CDR3 length: 14 amino acids. The CDR3 DNA reads as TGTGCCAGCAGTGAAGCCCAGGCTACAACCGAGCAGTACTTC. Encoded protein: CASSEAQATTEQYF.

The genes are TRBV18 and TRBJ1-2; D is ambiguous. V gave up 3 bases and J gave up 3 bases, with 8 bases separating them. This CDR3 has 13 residues. Looked up from germline, CDR1 is KGHSH and CDR2 is LQKENI. The CDR3 reads CASSPSEDYGYTF. DNA of the CDR3: TGTGCCAGCTCACCCTCAGAGGACTATGGCTACACCTTC.

The chain combines TRBV3-1 (or the pseudogene TRBV3-2) with TRBJ2-1; D is perhaps TRBD2 (5 bases). Germline V gives CDR1 LGHDT, CDR2 YNNKEL (reference sequence). The V end was cut by 0 bases, the J end by 6 bases, with 9 bases between. This CDR3 spans 14 amino acids. The DNA for the CDR3 is TGTGCCAGCAGCCAAGATCCTAGCTCCAATGAGCAGTTCTTC. Encoded protein: CASSQDPSSNEQFF.

The chain recombines TRBV3-1 (or the pseudogene TRBV3-2) with TRBJ2-1; 11 bases map to TRBD2. This CDR3 is built from 15 residues. V was pared by 1 base and J by 8 bases, with 4 bases of the junction left unmatched. Germline loops: CDR1 LGHDT, CDR2 YNNKEL (reference sequence). The CDR3 protein is CASSQGLAGGDEQFF. The CDR3 DNA is TGTGCCAGCAGCCAAGGCCTAGCGGGAGGCGATGAGCAGTTCTTC.

J is TRBJ2-7 and V is TRBV24-1; no definite D call. V lost 3 bases and J lost 6, with 11 bases in between. This CDR3 has 13 amino acids. Germline V gene lookup returns CDR1 KGHDR and CDR2 SFDVKD. The CDR3 nucleotides are TGTGCCACCAGTGATGCTCCCTGGAGCGAGCAGTACTTC. Encoded protein: CATSDAPWSEQYF.

This chain uses TRBV9 with TRBJ2-7; 8 bases agree with TRBD1. This CDR3 comprises 14 residues. The germline V gene encodes CDR1 SGDLS and CDR2 YYNGEE. Trimming cost V 3 bases and J 4 bases; bases outside gene matches: 6. CDR3 residues: CASSAGTGGYEQYF. The CDR3 bases are TGTGCCAGCAGCGCAGGGACAGGTGGGTACGAGCAGTACTTC. The variable domain in full, with the rest retrieved from reference TRBV9 and TRBJ2-7, is DSGVTQTPKHLITATGQRVTLRCSPRSGDLSVYWYQQSLDQGLQFLIQYYNGEERAKGNILERFSAQQFPDLHSELNLSSLELGDSALYFCASSAGTGGYEQYFGPGTRLTVT.

This chain uses TRBV29-1 with TRBJ2-5; D unresolved. Germline lookup yields CDR1 SQVTM and CDR2 ANQGSEA. The CDR3 is made up of 12 amino acids. Trimming pared 0 bases from V and 5 bases from J, leaving 7 bases between. The CDR3: CSVEEGRETQYF. CDR3 DNA: TGCAGCGTTGAAGAAGGGCGGGAGACCCAGTACTTC.

The chain is built from TRBV7-9 and TRBJ2-1; no clear D gene. Germline V CDR1 and CDR2: SEHNR, FQNEAQ (reference sequence). Between the trimmed V and J ends, which lost 3 bases and 4 bases, there was a span of 10 bases. The CDR3 spans 14 residues. CDR3 residues: CASSFRLGYNEQFF. For the CDR3, the DNA is TGTGCCAGCAGCTTTAGACTTGGGTACAATGAGCAGTTCTTC.

Here the CDR3 reads CSTRGGSDTEAFF. The CDR3 DNA follows: TGCAGCACCCGAGGGGGGTCAGACACTGAAGCTTTCTTT. The rearrangement uses TRBV29-1 and TRBJ1-1, with D perhaps matching TRBD1 (6 bases). Germline CDR1 is SQVTM and CDR2 is ANQGSEA. V was trimmed by 8 bases and J by 3 bases, leaving 16 bases between them. CDR3 length equals 13 residues.

The chain links TRBV7-9 to TRBJ2-1; 8 bases are a match to TRBD2. V shed 4 bases, J shed 1 base, and the junction held 6 bases outside the gene matches. The germline V gene encodes CDR1 SEHNR and CDR2 FQNEAQ (reference sequence). CDR3 length equals 16 residues. Here the CDR3 DNA reads TGTGCCAGCAGCTCATTAGCGGGACGGTCCTACAATGAGCAGTTCTTC. Its protein is CASSSLAGRSYNEQFF.

The chain uses TRBV2 and TRBJ2-1; possibly TRBD1 or TRBD2 for D (6 bases each). The CDR3 loop spans 12 amino acids. With 5 bases removed from V and 9 bases from J, the gap between germline ends came to 11 bases. Germline values: CDR1 SNHLY, CDR2 FYNNEI. The CDR3 sequence is CASSPGAGEQFF. The CDR3 DNA is TGTGCCAGCAGTCCGGGGGCTGGTGAGCAGTTCTTC.

DNA of the CDR3: TGTGCACGGACATCGGGGATGGGTGGCTACACCTTC. It is translated as CARTSGMGGYTF. V and J are TRBV30 and TRBJ1-2; D is perhaps TRBD1 (5 bases). Germline V CDR1 and CDR2: GTSNPN, SVGIG (reference sequence). The CDR3 runs to 12 residues.

The chain has TRBV5-6 and TRBJ2-6, with 7 positions matching TRBD1. There are 18 residues in the CDR3. The trim removed 1 base at V and 3 bases at J, leaving 10 bases unmatched. The germline V gene has CDR1 SGHDT and CDR2 YYEEEE. CDR3 coding DNA: TGTGCCAGCAGCTTGTTGGGACAGCTTGGAAGTGGGGCCAACGTCCTGACTTTC. Protein product: CASSLLGQLGSGANVLTF.

Concerning this clone: Distinct nucleotide sequences in the sample also encode this CDR3. This rearrangement joins TRBV28 to TRBJ2-7; D possibly uses TRBD1 or TRBD2 (5 bases each). Trimming cost V 2 bases and J 6 bases, with 5 bases left between them. Germline V gene lookup returns CDR1 MDHEN and CDR2 SYDVKM. CDR3 size: 11 residues. CDR3 residues: CASSLGGEQYF. CDR3 nucleotides: TGTGCCAGCAGTTTAGGGGGCGAGCAGTACTTC.

The chain combines TRBV7-6 with TRBJ2-5; 9 nucleotides line up with TRBD2. This CDR3 region has 14 residues. The trim removed 1 base at V and 5 bases at J, leaving 2 bases unmatched. Germline CDR1 reads SGHVS; CDR2 reads FNYEAQ. CDR3 in DNA: TGTGCCAGCAGCTTAGTAGCGGGAGTTGAGACCCAGTACTTC. It encodes CASSLVAGVETQYF. The entire variable domain, with the rest obtained from reference TRBV7-6 and TRBJ2-5, is as follows: GAGVSQSPRYKVTKRGQDVALRCDPISGHVSLYWYRQALGQGPEFLTYFNYEAQQDKSGLPNDRFSAERPEGSISTLTIQRTEQRDSAMYRCASSLVAGVETQYFGPGTRLLVL.

As regards this clone: Other DNA sequences within the sample encode an identical CDR3. Written as DNA, the CDR3 is TGTGCCAGCAGCCCACGACAGGCAACTAATGAAAAACTGTTTTTT. Protein sequence: CASSPRQATNEKLFF. The V call is TRBV28, the J call TRBJ1-4, with TRBD1 as a possible D gene (6 bases). The CDR3 sequence is 15 residues long. From germline, CDR1 is MDHEN and CDR2 SYDVKM. Trimming pared 6 bases from V and 0 bases from J, leaving 11 bases between. Full variable domain (outside the CDR3, taken from reference TRBV28 and TRBJ1-4): DVKVTQSSRYLVKRTGEKVFLECVQDMDHENMFWYRQDPGLGLRLIYFSYDVKMKEKGDIPEGYSVSREKKERFSLILESASTNQTSMYLCASSPRQATNEKLFFGSGTQLSVL.

The chain recombines TRBV19 with TRBJ2-7, with TRBD2 matching over 7 bases. The V segment lost 3 bases and the J segment 3 bases; nucleotides outside the gene matches: 5. Germline values: CDR1 LNHDA, CDR2 SQIVND (reference sequence). The CDR3 has 14 residues. Written as DNA, the CDR3 is TGTGCCAGTAGTATTTCTGCGGGAGACTACGAGCAGTACTTC. Its translation is CASSISAGDYEQYF.

V gene TRBV28 combines with J gene TRBJ1-1; weak D call: TRBD1 (5 bases). The CDR3 is 13 residues long. The germline CDR1 and CDR2 sequences are MDHEN and SYDVKM. V was shortened by 7 bases and J by 0 bases, with 9 bases between the two germline ends. The DNA of the CDR3 is TGTGCCAGCATTGGGGCTCTGAACACTGAAGCTTTCTTT. This sequence encodes CASIGALNTEAFF.

The chain is built from TRBV2 and TRBJ2-1; 10 positions match TRBD2. There are 16 residues in the CDR3. CDR1 is SNHLY and CDR2 is FYNNEI in the germline V gene. The CDR3 nucleotides are TGTGGGTGCCGGTATCTACTAGCGGGGACGAACAATGAGCAGTTCTTC. Amino acids: CGCRYLLAGTNNEQFF.

V is TRBV19 and J is TRBJ1-5; no clear D. Germline lookup yields CDR1 LNHDA and CDR2 SQIVND (reference sequence). This CDR3 comprises 13 residues. Trimming took 11 bases from V and 5 from J, leaving 16 bases between them. CDR3: CASSGQEYQPQHF. The CDR3 DNA sequence: TGTGCCTCCTCGGGTCAGGAATATCAGCCCCAGCATTTT.

The chain carries TRBV10-3 and TRBJ2-2; TRBD1 might be the D (5 bases). The CDR3 has 15 residues. V was shortened by 2 bases and J by 3 bases, with 10 bases between the two germline ends. Germline V gene data show CDR1 as ENHRY and CDR2 as SYGVKD. CDR3 amino acids: CAISEGQGYTGELFF. The CDR3 DNA is TGTGCCATCAGTGAGGGTCAGGGATACACCGGGGAGCTGTTTTTT.

This clone came up once. The chain links TRBV27 to TRBJ2-7; no clear D gene. The CDR3 is 13 amino acids. V dropped 0 bases and J dropped 4 bases, with 7 bases sitting between them. The germline gives CDR1 MNHEY, CDR2 SMNVEV (reference sequence). CDR3 sequence: CASSLSDGYEQYF. CDR3 bases: TGTGCCAGCAGTTTATCGGACGGGTACGAGCAGTACTTC.